The T cell receptor (beta chain) described here comes from a study of OX40 agonist ivuxolimab in advanced cancers. Only a few counts were recorded for this clone. The CDR3 is 13 amino acids. Germline CDR1 reads SEHNR; CDR2 reads FQNEAQ (reference sequence). The V end was cut by 7 bases, the J end by 0 bases, with 10 bases between. Produced via immunoSEQ multiplex PCR; TCRdb's table is partial and in-frame only. The sample consists of under 100,000 clones, roughly 90% of them appearing once. The sample consisted of CD4+ or CD8+ T cells sorted from blood, taken in a trial of the OX40 agonist ivuxolimab. The chain uses TRBV7-9 and TRBJ2-7; possibly TRBD2 for D (5 bases). This clonotype was obtained from an adult with an advanced solid tumor such as melanoma, head and neck, liver or kidney cancer. The CDR3: CASNIDYSYEQYF. The CDR3, as DNA: TGTGCCAGCAACATAGACTACTCCTACGAGCAGTACTTC.